These 32 T cell receptor beta chains were all obtained from the same sample, sequenced in a study of blood T cell repertoires in COVID-19. Assay used: immunoSEQ multiplex PCR; TCRdb lists only in-frame clones, some missing. The repertoire holds more than 150,000 clones, around 82% seen once, with over 7.5% in the top ten. The specimen was peripheral blood. The receptors were sampled from an elderly woman with acute or convalescent COVID-19.

V gene TRBV5-1 combines with J gene TRBJ1-2; D remains ambiguous. This CDR3 spans 12 amino acids. V lost 4 bases, J lost 8 bases, and 12 bases lay in between. Germline CDR1 is SGHRS and CDR2 is YFSETQ. The CDR3 DNA is TGCGCCAGCAGCATGTCAACGGGGGGCTACACCTTC. The encoded protein is CASSMSTGGYTF.

CDR3 DNA sequence: TGTGCCAGTAGTATAGAAAGGGGTGCACGCTCACCCCTCCACTTT. Protein sequence: CASSIERGARSPLHF. The chain carries TRBV19 and TRBJ1-6, with D tentatively TRBD1 (5 bases). The CDR3 totals 15 residues. V was clipped by 0 bases and J by 10 bases, with 13 bases between them. Germline CDR1 is LNHDA and CDR2 is SQIVND (reference sequence).

The chain employs TRBV29-1 and TRBJ2-3, with 11 bases matching TRBD2. The CDR3 runs 15 residues. J gave up 0 bases and V 5 bases, and 4 bases lay outside the gene matches. The germline V gene has CDR1 SQVTM and CDR2 ANQGSEA. Here the CDR3 reads CSVKLAGASTDTQYF. CDR3 in DNA: TGCAGCGTTAAACTAGCGGGGGCTAGCACAGATACGCAGTATTTT.

This clone occurred once. The gene calls are TRBV5-1 and TRBJ2-5; D possibly corresponds to TRBD1 (5 bases). CDR3 size: 13 residues. V shed 1 base and J shed 4 bases, with 8 bases lying between them. Germline CDR1 is SGHRS and CDR2 is YFSETQ. The CDR3 sequence: CASSLRQGETQYF. CDR3 DNA sequence: TGCGCCAGCAGCTTGCGGCAGGGAGAGACCCAGTACTTC. The whole variable domain, filled in from reference TRBV5-1 and TRBJ2-5, reads KAGVTQTPRYLIKTRGQQVTLSCSPISGHRSVSWYQQTPGQGLQFLFEYFSETQRNKGNFPGRFSGRQFSNSRSEMNVSTLELGDSALYLCASSLRQGETQYFGPGTRLLVL.

The V gene is TRBV10-3, the J gene TRBJ1-4; 9 positions agree with TRBD1. The CDR3 is made up of 15 amino acids. Trimming cost V 2 bases and J 5 bases; bases outside gene matches: 3. The V gene's germline CDR1 is ENHRY and CDR2 SYGVKD. CDR3 amino acids: CAISEAGTGNEKLFF. In nucleotides, the CDR3 is TGTGCCATCAGTGAGGCGGGGACAGGGAATGAAAAACTGTTTTTT.

This clone was observed a single time. The chain links TRBV3-1 (or the pseudogene TRBV3-2) to TRBJ2-7, with 7 bases identical to TRBD1. CDR1 is LGHDT and CDR2 is YNNKEL in the germline V gene (reference sequence). V was clipped by 6 bases and J by 3 bases; unmatched bases: 5. CDR3 length equals 13 residues. The CDR3 is CASSGRQGYEQYF. The CDR3 coding sequence is TGTGCCAGCAGTGGAAGACAGGGCTACGAGCAGTACTTC.

The chain recombines TRBV5-6 with TRBJ1-3; 7 positions match TRBD1. The CDR3 is 15 residues long. The germline V gene has CDR1 SGHDT and CDR2 YYEEEE. The junction had 5 bases not matched to a gene; V was cut back by 3 bases and J by 2 bases. CDR3 amino acids: CASSSPTGTGNTIYF. In nucleotides, the CDR3 is TGTGCCAGCAGCTCGCCGACAGGGACTGGAAACACCATATATTTT.

This rearrangement joins TRBV15 to TRBJ1-2; no firm D call. V was shortened by 2 bases and J by 10 bases, with 20 bases between the two germline ends. The CDR3 has 15 residues. Germline CDR1 and CDR2: LNHNV and YYDKDF (reference sequence). CDR3 residues: CATSRPLGRRAVYTF. The CDR3 nucleotides read TGTGCCACCAGCAGACCCCTCGGCAGGCGGGCGGTCTACACCTTC.

The chain couples TRBV5-1 to TRBJ1-1, with D maybe TRBD1 (6 bases). The CDR3 has 14 amino acids. V lost 0 bases and J 4 bases, leaving 10 bases between the germline ends. Per germline, CDR1 SGHRS and CDR2 YFSETQ. The CDR3 protein is CASSLDGQLTEAFF. CDR3 nucleotide sequence: TGCGCCAGCAGCTTGGACGGACAGCTCACTGAAGCTTTCTTT.

The rearrangement links TRBV9 to TRBJ1-2; 9 bases are a match to TRBD1. CDR1 is SGDLS, CDR2 YYNGEE, per germline. This CDR3 contains 16 residues. V trimming: 0 bases; J trimming: 0 bases; junction bases outside the gene matches: 3. The CDR3 protein is CASSVADRGANYGYTF. The CDR3 DNA sequence: TGTGCCAGCAGCGTAGCTGACAGGGGGGCTAACTATGGCTACACCTTC.

This rearrangement joins TRBV18 to TRBJ2-3; 13 bases align to TRBD2. Germline V gene sequence: CDR1 KGHSH, CDR2 LQKENI. Trimming at V came to 3 bases and at J to 6 bases, leaving 6 bases not matched to a gene. This CDR3 comprises 16 residues. The CDR3 DNA follows: TGTGCCAGCTCACCTGGACTAGCGGGGGCGCTGGATACGCAGTATTTT. Amino acid sequence: CASSPGLAGALDTQYF.

This clone was observed once. The rearrangement joins TRBV5-1 to TRBJ2-1; perhaps TRBD1 as D (5 bases). V lost 7 bases and J lost 0, with 11 bases in between. The CDR3 is 14 residues long. Germline assignment: CDR1 SGHRS and CDR2 YFSETQ. The CDR3: CASFDSYSYNEQFF. The CDR3 DNA reads TGCGCCAGCTTCGACAGCTACTCCTACAATGAGCAGTTCTTC.

V usage is TRBV7-9 and J usage is TRBJ1-1; D is uncertain. The CDR3 has 11 amino acids. V was pared by 4 bases and J by 2 bases, with 2 bases between. Germline CDR1 reads SEHNR; CDR2 reads FQNEAQ (reference sequence). CDR3 sequence (DNA): TGTGCCAGCAGCTCTAACACTGAAGCTTTCTTT. Its translation is CASSSNTEAFF.

This clone occurred once. The chain combines TRBV6-2 or TRBV6-3 with TRBJ1-6; D might be TRBD1 (6 bases). Looked up from germline, CDR1 is MNHEY and CDR2 is SVGEGT. Trimming pared 6 bases from V and 8 bases from J, leaving 11 bases between. The CDR3 totals 13 residues. The CDR3 DNA reads as TGTGCCAGCAGGCCTAGGACAGATTCACCCCTCCACTTT. It is translated as CASRPRTDSPLHF.

V and J are TRBV4-3 and TRBJ2-3, with D tentatively TRBD2 (5 bases). Trimming stripped 0 bases from V and 5 bases from J, with 15 bases between. Germline V gives CDR1 LGHNA, CDR2 YSLEER. The CDR3 runs 16 residues. The CDR3, as DNA: TGCGCCAGCAGCCAAGAGGGCGGCGGGTTGGGAGATACGCAGTATTTT. This encodes CASSQEGGGLGDTQYF.

The chain employs TRBV6-5 and TRBJ1-1; D is possibly TRBD1 (5 bases). Germline V gene data show CDR1 as MNHEY and CDR2 as SVGAGI. The CDR3 is 13 amino acids. V was trimmed by 2 bases and J by 6 bases, leaving 10 bases between them. CDR3 bases: TGTGCCAGCAGTTACGGGGGGAGTCCTGAAGCTTTCTTT. Translated: CASSYGGSPEAFF.

This sequence joins TRBV9 and TRBJ1-6; no firm D call. Trimming stripped 0 bases from V and 7 bases from J, with 8 bases between. In germline, CDR1 is SGDLS, CDR2 YYNGEE. The CDR3 runs 14 residues. Here the CDR3 DNA reads TGTGCCAGCAGCGTAGGAGTGATCAATTCACCCCTCCACTTT. Its protein is CASSVGVINSPLHF.

The J gene is TRBJ2-7, the V gene TRBV27; D possibly corresponds to TRBD2 (6 bases). Per germline, CDR1 MNHEY and CDR2 SMNVEV (reference sequence). V was shortened by 4 bases and J by 3 bases, with 13 bases between the two germline ends. CDR3 size: 14 residues. This chain's CDR3 is CASSSGTLLYEQYF. Here the CDR3 DNA reads TGTGCCAGCAGTTCCGGGACTCTCCTCTACGAGCAGTACTTC.

The CDR3 sequence is CASTSLARGGAEAFF. CDR3 DNA: TGTGCCAGCACCTCTTTAGCGCGAGGGGGGGCTGAAGCTTTCTTT. This chain joins TRBV3-1 (or the pseudogene TRBV3-2) and TRBJ1-1; tentative D call: TRBD1 (6 bases). There are 15 residues in the CDR3. Germline CDR1 LGHDT, CDR2 YNNKEL (reference sequence). V lost 7 bases and J lost 6, with 21 bases in between.

Regarding this clone: The sample holds other DNA sequences that translate to the same CDR3. This sequence joins TRBV19 and TRBJ2-5; 9 bases line up with TRBD1. V lost 4 bases, J lost 5 bases, and 5 bases stayed unmatched. The CDR3 covers 14 residues. The germline CDR1 and CDR2 sequences are LNHDA and SQIVND (reference sequence). In DNA form, the CDR3 reads TGTGCCAGTAGTACACAGGGGGCAGGGGAGACCCAGTACTTC. The encoded protein is CASSTQGAGETQYF.

This sequence joins TRBV27 and TRBJ1-1; D not certain. Between the trimmed V and J ends, which lost 3 bases and 1 base, there was a span of 12 bases. Per the germline V gene, CDR1 is MNHEY and CDR2 is SMNVEV (reference sequence). CDR3 size: 15 residues. The DNA of the CDR3 is TGTGCCAGCAGTTTGGGGAGGAATTCGAACACTGAAGCTTTCTTT. Its protein product is CASSLGRNSNTEAFF.

This clone was recorded only once. The chain employs TRBV7-9 and TRBJ2-7; 7 bases are a match to TRBD1. V was clipped by 4 bases and J by 0 bases; unmatched bases: 9. The CDR3 loop spans 16 amino acids. Germline V gene data show CDR1 as SEHNR and CDR2 as FQNEAQ (reference sequence). The CDR3 coding sequence is TGTGCCAGCAGCTCCGGACAGGCGCGCCCCTCCTACGAGCAGTACTTC. Its protein product is CASSSGQARPSYEQYF.

The chain links TRBV18 to TRBJ2-1; 10 positions match TRBD2. Germline assignment: CDR1 KGHSH and CDR2 LQKENI. The J segment lost 8 bases and the V segment lost 3 bases, leaving 7 bases of the junction unmatched. This CDR3 region has 15 residues. The CDR3 DNA reads as TGTGCCAGCTCACCTGGAGCGGGGGGGAAGGATGAGCAGTTCTTC. This sequence encodes CASSPGAGGKDEQFF.

The chain has TRBV5-1 and TRBJ2-5, with D possibly TRBD1 on 5 matching bases. Germline V gene sequence: CDR1 SGHRS, CDR2 YFSETQ. The V end lost 0 bases, the J end lost 5 bases, and 11 bases lay between the germline ends. The CDR3 runs 14 residues. The DNA of the CDR3 is TGCGCCAGCAGCTTGGATAGGGGCCGGGAGACCCAGTACTTC. Translated: CASSLDRGRETQYF.

J is TRBJ1-3 and V is TRBV6-5; D might be TRBD1 (5 bases). Germline assignment: CDR1 MNHEY and CDR2 SVGAGI. CDR3 length: 14 residues. V was trimmed by 2 bases and J by 4 bases, leaving 9 bases between them. The CDR3 nucleotides are TGTGCCAGCAGTTACAGGGGTTACGGAAACACCATATATTTT. Translating gives CASSYRGYGNTIYF.

Concerning this clone: Sequence at one end of the junction differs from germline and may be a read error. This chain uses TRBV6-1 with TRBJ2-5, with D maybe TRBD1 (7 bases). The germline gives CDR1 MNHNS, CDR2 SASEGT. The CDR3 consists of 12 residues. The CDR3 DNA follows: TGTGCCAGCAGTGAACGGAGGGGTCAGGGGGACTTC. Residues: CASSERRGQGDF.

The sample holds one count of this clone. The chain couples TRBV5-6 to TRBJ1-2; D gene uncertain. Trimming removed 0 bases from V and 5 bases from J, with 11 bases in between. CDR3 length equals 14 residues. The germline V gene has CDR1 SGHDT and CDR2 YYEEEE. For the CDR3, the DNA is TGTGCCAGCAGCTTGGATAGAGGTCCATATGGCTACACCTTC. Protein: CASSLDRGPYGYTF. The full variable domain, completed using reference TRBV5-6 and TRBJ1-2, is DAGVTQSPTHLIKTRGQQVTLRCSPKSGHDTVSWYQQALGQGPQFIFQYYEEEERQRGNFPDRFSGHQFPNYSSELNVNALLLGDSALYLCASSLDRGPYGYTFGSGTRLTVV.

The chain employs TRBV2 and TRBJ2-3, with 9 nucleotides matching TRBD2. CDR3 length equals 15 residues. The J segment lost 0 bases and the V segment lost 6 bases, leaving 4 bases of the junction unmatched. Germline CDR1 SNHLY, CDR2 FYNNEI. The chain's CDR3 is CASRPSGVSTDTQYF. CDR3 in DNA: TGTGCCAGCAGACCTAGCGGGGTTAGCACAGATACGCAGTATTTT.

The rearrangement uses TRBV3-1 (or the pseudogene TRBV3-2) and TRBJ2-5; D unresolved. Germline CDR1 and CDR2: LGHDT and YNNKEL (reference sequence). The CDR3 extends over 13 amino acids. The ends were cut back, 1 base at V and 2 bases at J, with 5 bases in the middle. The CDR3 sequence is CASSQGLQETQYF. DNA of the CDR3: TGTGCCAGCAGCCAAGGACTTCAAGAGACCCAGTACTTC.

This rearrangement joins TRBV6-6 to TRBJ1-1; D gene ambiguous. Trimming shortened V by 0 bases and J by 0 bases, and 5 bases separated the two germline ends. The CDR3 is made up of 14 amino acids. The germline V gene encodes CDR1 MNHNY and CDR2 SVGAGI (reference sequence). The CDR3 DNA reads TGTGCCAGCAGTTACTCCAGGTTGAACACTGAAGCTTTCTTT. This encodes CASSYSRLNTEAFF.

The chain links TRBV7-2 to TRBJ1-4; no firm D call. Germline V gene sequence: CDR1 SGHTA, CDR2 FQGNSA. V was trimmed by 3 bases and J by 7 bases, leaving 6 bases between them. This CDR3 has 12 residues. The chain's CDR3 is CASSLGGEKLFF. The CDR3 DNA follows: TGTGCCAGCAGCTTGGGAGGTGAAAAACTGTTTTTT.

J is TRBJ1-2 and V is TRBV30, with a tentative D call TRBD1 (6 bases). Germline assignment: CDR1 GTSNPN and CDR2 SVGIG (reference sequence). V gave up 3 bases and J gave up 4 bases, with 12 bases separating them. The CDR3 extends over 13 amino acids. The CDR3 DNA follows: TGTGCCTGGAGATCGACAGGCGGCTATGGCTACACCTTC. This translates into CAWRSTGGYGYTF.